These 32 T cell receptor beta chains were sequenced from one sample in a study of response to subunit inactivated influenza vaccine. TCRdb used MiXCR to reprocess the RT-PCR reads, holding one entry per CDR3 protein. The sample contains roughly 700,000 distinct CDR3 sequences, approximately 15% of which appear only once. Sample: PBMCs from blood, taken roughly 2 weeks before vaccination. These receptors originate from a man between 50 and 59 years old who received an inactivated influenza vaccine.

The CDR3 DNA reads as TGTGCCAGCAGCTTAGCCGCCTATGACAATGAGCAGTTCTTC. It translates to CASSLAAYDNEQFF. The V and J genes are TRBV7-2 and TRBJ2-1, with D unclear. CDR1 is SGHTA and CDR2 is FQGNSA in the germline V gene. CDR3 length equals 14 residues. With 0 bases removed from V and 5 bases from J, the gap between germline ends came to 8 bases. Complete variable domain (other parts from reference TRBV7-2 and TRBJ2-1): GAGVSQSPSNKVTEKGKDVELRCDPISGHTALYWYRQSLGQGLEFLIYFQGNSAPDKSGLPSDRFSAERTGGSVSTLTIQRTQQEDSAVYLCASSLAAYDNEQFFGPGTRLTVL.

The J gene is TRBJ2-7, the V gene TRBV4-3; the D gene is possibly TRBD1 (6 bases). The V and J ends lost 0 bases and 0 bases respectively, with 12 bases between them. The CDR3 has 16 amino acids. The germline V gene encodes CDR1 LGHNA and CDR2 YSLEER. The CDR3 here is CASSQDGGLSSYEQYF. CDR3 DNA: TGCGCCAGCAGCCAAGATGGGGGCCTGAGCTCCTACGAGCAGTACTTC.

In its sample, this clonotype was seen a few times. J is TRBJ1-1 and V is TRBV19; TRBD1 might be the D (6 bases). This CDR3 contains 13 residues. Trimming shortened V by 7 bases and J by 1 base, and 10 bases separated the two germline ends. Germline assignment: CDR1 LNHDA and CDR2 SQIVND (reference sequence). Written as DNA, the CDR3 is TGTGCCAGTACCTGGGGACAGAACACTGAAGCTTTCTTT. Amino acid sequence: CASTWGQNTEAFF.

The chain employs TRBV28 and TRBJ1-1; 8 nucleotides line up with TRBD1. V lost 2 bases, J lost 0 bases, and 8 bases stayed unmatched. The germline V gene encodes CDR1 MDHEN and CDR2 SYDVKM. CDR3 size: 17 residues. CDR3 nucleotides: TGTGCCAGCAGTTTAAGGAGCAGGGGGCTAATGAACACTGAAGCTTTCTTT. Its translation: CASSLRSRGLMNTEAFF.

The chain carries TRBV11-2 and TRBJ2-2; tentatively, D is TRBD2 (6 bases). This CDR3 is built from 15 residues. The V and J ends lost 2 bases and 4 bases respectively, with 11 bases between them. Per germline, CDR1 SGHAT and CDR2 FQNNGV. CDR3 protein: CASSLRRGVTGELFF. CDR3 in DNA: TGTGCCAGCAGCTTACGGCGGGGAGTCACCGGGGAGCTGTTTTTT.

This clonotype occurred a few times. The chain uses TRBV29-1 and TRBJ2-1, with a possible D match to TRBD2 (5 bases). This CDR3 is built from 11 residues. Germline V lookup: CDR1 SQVTM, CDR2 ANQGSEA. V lost 7 bases and J lost 6, with 10 bases in between. CDR3 bases: TGCAGCGCTGGGAGCGGCAATGAGCAGTTCTTC. This translates into CSAGSGNEQFF.

Here the CDR3 reads CASSKDRLQETQYF. For the CDR3, the DNA is TGTGCCAGCAGCAAAGACAGATTGCAAGAGACCCAGTACTTC. V and J are TRBV9 and TRBJ2-5; a weak D match, TRBD1 (5 bases). This CDR3 spans 14 amino acids. Germline CDR1 SGDLS, CDR2 YYNGEE. The ends were cut back, 4 bases at V and 2 bases at J, with 12 bases in the middle.

This clonotype has just a few counts. The chain is built from TRBV12-3 or TRBV12-4 and TRBJ2-1; possible D gene TRBD2, 5 bases. The V end lost 5 bases, the J end lost 0 bases, and 11 bases lay between the germline ends. The CDR3 is 15 residues long. The CDR3 loop is CASSERLSSYNEQFF. The CDR3 DNA reads TGTGCCAGCAGTGAGCGGTTAAGCTCCTACAATGAGCAGTTCTTC.

V usage is TRBV6-5 and J usage is TRBJ2-7; D gene unclear. The CDR3 sequence is 14 residues long. V gave up 1 base and J gave up 2 bases, with 9 bases separating them. Germline assignment: CDR1 MNHEY and CDR2 SVGAGI. The CDR3 coding sequence is TGTGCCAGCAGTTACTTAGGGATGGCCTACGAGCAGTACTTC. This gives the protein CASSYLGMAYEQYF.

The CDR3 loop is CSARDGRESTDTQYF. CDR3 coding DNA: TGCAGTGCTAGAGATGGGCGGGAGAGCACAGATACGCAGTATTTT. The chain uses TRBV20-1 and TRBJ2-3, with 7 bases aligning to TRBD2. This CDR3 has 15 amino acids. Germline V lookup: CDR1 DFQATT, CDR2 SNEGSKA (reference sequence). With V trimmed by 0 bases and J by 0 bases, 3 bases remained unmatched.

This clonotype appeared a few times. This sequence joins TRBV20-1 and TRBJ2-1, with 7 positions matching TRBD1. The CDR3 sequence is 11 residues long. Trimming at V came to 6 bases and at J to 7 bases, leaving 3 bases not matched to a gene. The V gene's germline CDR1 is DFQATT and CDR2 SNEGSKA (reference sequence). The CDR3 region is CSAGGQNEQFF. The CDR3 coding sequence is TGCAGTGCAGGGGGACAGAATGAGCAGTTCTTC.

Only a few counts were recorded for this clonotype. The chain carries TRBV5-5 and TRBJ2-7; tentatively, D is TRBD2 (5 bases). This CDR3 has 13 residues. CDR1 is SGHKS, CDR2 YYEKEE, per germline (reference sequence). V lost 4 bases and J 0 bases, leaving 8 bases between the germline ends. CDR3 region: CASSGSDSYEQYF. The CDR3, as DNA: TGTGCCAGCAGCGGTAGCGACTCCTACGAGCAGTACTTC.

This clonotype was picked up a small number of times. V is TRBV12-5 and J is TRBJ2-2; D may be TRBD1 or TRBD2 (6 bases each). Germline lookup yields CDR1 LGHNT and CDR2 FRNRAP. CDR3 length: 17 residues. V lost 4 bases and J lost 5, with 20 bases in between. CDR3 loop: CASGSNFGGRRTGELFF. CDR3 DNA sequence: TGTGCTAGTGGTTCGAACTTTGGGGGGCGCCGGACCGGGGAGCTGTTTTTT. The variable domain in full, completed from reference TRBV12-5 and TRBJ2-2, reads DARVTQTPRHKVTEMGQEVTMRCQPILGHNTVFWYRQTMMQGLELLAYFRNRAPLDDSGMPKDRFSAEMPDATLATLKIQPSEPRDSAVYFCASGSNFGGRRTGELFFGEGSRLTVL.

This sequence joins TRBV30 and TRBJ2-7, with 9 bases that match TRBD1. Germline values: CDR1 GTSNPN, CDR2 SVGIG (reference sequence). After removal of 0 bases from V and 3 bases from J, the junction contained 15 bases not matched to a gene. This CDR3 contains 18 residues. CDR3 region: CAWSVRQGDFPMVYEQYF. As DNA, the CDR3 is TGTGCCTGGAGTGTACGACAGGGGGACTTCCCAATGGTCTACGAGCAGTACTTC.

The genes are TRBV11-2 and TRBJ1-2; 7 nucleotides align to TRBD1. This CDR3 spans 16 amino acids. The V segment lost 7 bases and the J segment 7 bases; nucleotides outside the gene matches: 18. CDR1 is SGHAT, CDR2 FQNNGV, per germline. Here the CDR3 reads CASTLSQGGFPRGYTF. The DNA for the CDR3 is TGTGCCAGCACCCTCAGTCAGGGGGGCTTTCCCCGTGGCTACACCTTC.

This clonotype turned up a few times. The gene calls are TRBV6-1 and TRBJ2-6; D gene ambiguous. The CDR3 is 18 amino acids. CDR1 is MNHNS and CDR2 is SASEGT in the germline V gene. The germline V and J ends were trimmed by 6 bases and 0 bases, with 18 bases remaining between them. CDR3: CASRPLLASSSGANVLTF. The CDR3 DNA reads TGTGCCAGCAGGCCCCTTTTGGCGTCCTCCTCTGGGGCCAACGTCCTGACTTTC.

V usage is TRBV10-3 and J usage is TRBJ2-7; 7 bases align to TRBD1. Trimming at V came to 7 bases and at J to 2 bases, leaving 8 bases not matched to a gene. Germline CDR1 and CDR2: ENHRY and SYGVKD. This CDR3 has 14 amino acids. The CDR3 sequence is CAITPRDSTYEQYF. CDR3 bases: TGTGCCATCACCCCTAGGGACAGCACCTACGAGCAGTACTTC.

This clonotype was detected ten times or more. J is TRBJ2-7 and V is TRBV12-3 or TRBV12-4; 7 bases map to TRBD1. The J segment lost 7 bases and the V segment lost 5 bases, leaving 11 bases of the junction unmatched. This CDR3 spans 14 amino acids. The CDR3 region is CASSLTGNFYEQYF. CDR3 coding DNA: TGTGCCAGCAGTCTGACAGGGAATTTTTATGAGCAGTACTTC.

There are a few counts of this clonotype. The V gene is TRBV4-1, the J gene TRBJ2-1; unclear D gene. Looked up from germline, CDR1 is MGHRA and CDR2 is YSYEKL. The V and J ends lost 1 base and 0 bases respectively, with 10 bases between them. This CDR3 comprises 16 residues. The CDR3 is CASSQVVGFSYNEQFF. CDR3 coding DNA: TGCGCCAGCAGCCAAGTGGTGGGGTTCTCCTACAATGAGCAGTTCTTC.

The chain links TRBV28 to TRBJ2-7; D unclear. The germline V gene has CDR1 MDHEN and CDR2 SYDVKM. The germline V and J ends were trimmed by 5 bases and 3 bases, with 14 bases remaining between them. CDR3 length: 14 amino acids. The CDR3: CASSTRVGYYEQYF. DNA for the CDR3: TGTGCCAGCAGTACCCGGGTGGGCTACTACGAGCAGTACTTC.

The table lists this clonotype with a few counts. In DNA form, the CDR3 reads TGCGCCAGCAGCGAGGGGACTAGCGGGAGTGAGACCCAGTACTTC. Its protein is CASSEGTSGSETQYF. V gene TRBV5-1 combines with J gene TRBJ2-5; 14 bases line up with TRBD2. From germline, CDR1 is SGHRS and CDR2 YFSETQ. The CDR3 has 15 amino acids. J lost 5 bases, V lost 4 bases, and 4 bases had no gene match.

V and J are TRBV28 and TRBJ2-2; D ambiguous. V lost 2 bases and J 5 bases, leaving 15 bases between the germline ends. The CDR3 sequence is 16 residues long. CDR1 and CDR2 (germline): MDHEN, SYDVKM. This chain's CDR3 is CASSLVQASGTGELFF. The CDR3 DNA reads TGTGCCAGCAGTTTAGTCCAGGCCTCGGGTACCGGGGAGCTGTTTTTT.

The chain is built from TRBV12-3 or TRBV12-4 and TRBJ2-5, with 7 bases matching TRBD1. The V gene end was trimmed by 5 bases and the J gene end by 5 bases; junction bases not matched to a gene: 8. The CDR3 runs 14 residues. The CDR3, as DNA: TGTGCCAGCAGTCGACAGGGTCCAGGGGAGACCCAGTACTTC. Translating gives CASSRQGPGETQYF.

This clonotype was counted many times. J is TRBJ1-3 and V is TRBV12-3 or TRBV12-4; D is unresolved. The germline V and J ends were trimmed by 3 bases and 5 bases, with 8 bases remaining between them. The CDR3 loop spans 13 amino acids. DNA for the CDR3: TGTGCCAGCAGTTTCGGCGTACGAAACACCATATATTTT. This sequence encodes CASSFGVRNTIYF.

In its sample, this clonotype was seen many times. The chain combines TRBV29-1 with TRBJ2-2, with 8 bases aligning to TRBD2. This CDR3 is 15 amino acids long. The junction had 4 bases not matched to a gene; V was cut back by 3 bases and J by 1 base. Germline V gene data show CDR1 as SQVTM and CDR2 as ANQGSEA. CDR3 DNA: TGCAGCGTTGATGTCCGGGGGGGGAACACCGGGGAGCTGTTTTTT. It specifies CSVDVRGGNTGELFF.

This clonotype appeared a few times. The chain joins TRBV20-1 to TRBJ2-5; TRBD1 agrees at 7 bases. Per the germline V gene, CDR1 is DFQATT and CDR2 is SNEGSKA (reference sequence). The V gene end was trimmed by 5 bases and the J gene end by 2 bases; junction bases not matched to a gene: 2. The length of the CDR3 is 12 residues. The CDR3, as DNA: TGCAGTGCTTCGGGACAGCAAGAGACCCAGTACTTC. Protein: CSASGQQETQYF.

The chain combines TRBV2 with TRBJ2-7, with D unresolved. Trimming cost V 7 bases and J 5 bases, with 12 bases left between them. The CDR3 consists of 12 residues. The germline V gene has CDR1 SNHLY and CDR2 FYNNEI. For the CDR3, the DNA is TGTGCCAGCAACAACAGAGTAGACGAGCAGTACTTC. Protein sequence: CASNNRVDEQYF.

This clonotype was seen only a few times. The chain joins TRBV6-2 or TRBV6-3 to TRBJ2-7; a possible D gene is TRBD2 (5 bases). The V gene's germline CDR1 is MNHEY and CDR2 SVGEGT. V lost 10 bases and J 1 base, leaving 14 bases between the germline ends. The CDR3 loop spans 13 amino acids. The CDR3: CATRGSYSYEQYF. In DNA form, the CDR3 reads TGTGCCACCAGAGGGTCCTATTCCTACGAGCAGTACTTC.

In its sample, this clonotype was seen a few times. This chain uses TRBV7-2 with TRBJ1-2; possibly TRBD1 for D (6 bases). The CDR3 is 14 amino acids. Trimming shortened V by 4 bases and J by 7 bases, and 16 bases separated the two germline ends. Looked up from germline, CDR1 is SGHTA and CDR2 is FQGNSA. The CDR3 DNA is TGTGCCAGCAGCTCTATTACCCAGGGGTCTGGCTACACCTTC. Its translation: CASSSITQGSGYTF.

The V and J genes are TRBV7-2 and TRBJ2-3; no reliable D call. Trimming took off 5 bases at V and 14 bases at J, with 20 bases between the two ends. CDR1 is SGHTA and CDR2 is FQGNSA in the germline V gene. The CDR3 extends over 13 amino acids. CDR3 bases: TGTGCCAGCAGCCAAACCAGGACCGCTTTGGTGTATTTT. It translates to CASSQTRTALVYF.

The V call is TRBV27, the J call TRBJ2-1; D is possibly TRBD2 (6 bases). The V gene lost 5 bases and the J gene lost 9 bases, with 26 bases spanning the gap. The CDR3 is 17 residues long. The V gene's germline CDR1 is MNHEY and CDR2 SMNVEV (reference sequence). DNA of the CDR3: TGTGCCAGCAGTCCCTTTGGGGGGACCCCGCTCGGGAGTGAGCAGTTCTTC. It yields the protein CASSPFGGTPLGSEQFF.

The sample holds a few counts of this clonotype. The chain is built from TRBV14 and TRBJ1-2; D is possibly TRBD1 (5 bases). Germline assignment: CDR1 SGHDN and CDR2 FVKESK. V was shortened by 1 base and J by 6 bases, with 12 bases between the two germline ends. The CDR3 runs 14 residues. The chain's CDR3 is CASSQVGDFHGYTF. The CDR3 coding sequence is TGTGCCAGCAGCCAAGTTGGGGACTTCCATGGCTACACCTTC.